This entry lists 12 T cell receptor beta chains sequenced from one sample in a study of Ad26.COV2.S vaccination and SARS-CoV-2 variants. Treatment defined: roughly 19 received Ad26.COV2.S at low or high dose, single or two shots; about five received placebo; per-sample allocation not given. Collection of the samples took place on day 63 after the first injection of vaccine or placebo. TCRdb's copy holds only in-frame clones and misses some; the assay was immunoSEQ multiplex PCR. The sample carries about 320,000 clones, around 83% recorded once. The sample here was peripheral blood, taken in a trial of Ad26.COV2.S vaccine versus placebo. The receptors originated from a person aged 18-60 years who received the Ad26.COV2.S COVID-19 vaccine or a placebo.

In its sample, this clone was seen once. V usage is TRBV9 and J usage is TRBJ2-3, with TRBD2 matching 10 bases. Germline V lookup: CDR1 SGDLS, CDR2 YYNGEE. There are 16 residues in the CDR3. J gave up 4 bases and V 4 bases, and 9 bases lay outside the gene matches. CDR3 bases: TGTGCCAGCAGCCTTTCTGGACTAGCGGTAGCAGATACGCAGTATTTT. It specifies CASSLSGLAVADTQYF.

The rearrangement joins TRBV7-8 to TRBJ1-1; D ambiguous. Germline assignment: CDR1 SGHVS and CDR2 FQNEAQ. The V and J ends lost 5 bases and 1 base respectively, with 8 bases between them. The CDR3 has 13 residues. CDR3 coding DNA: TGTGCCAGCAGCCAAACAGCGAACACTGAAGCTTTCTTT. It codes for CASSQTANTEAFF.

This chain joins TRBV5-6 and TRBJ1-2; D might be TRBD1 (6 bases). This CDR3 has 17 amino acids. Germline V CDR1 and CDR2: SGHDT, YYEEEE. Trimming cost V 4 bases and J 6 bases, with 25 bases left between them. The CDR3 reads CASSPIPTGFSVHGYTF. The CDR3 DNA follows: TGTGCCAGCAGCCCAATTCCGACAGGTTTTAGCGTCCATGGCTACACCTTC.

The CDR3 DNA reads TGCGCCAGCAGTGATCCGGGACAGGGTAATGAAAAACTGTTTTTT. Translation gives CASSDPGQGNEKLFF. This chain connects TRBV5-1 to TRBJ1-4, with 9 bases lining up with TRBD1. Trimming took 5 bases from V and 4 from J; bases not matched to a gene: 6. This CDR3 comprises 15 residues. In germline, CDR1 is SGHRS, CDR2 YFSETQ.

This chain joins TRBV3-1 (or the pseudogene TRBV3-2) and TRBJ1-2; D is unresolved. Trimming shortened V by 4 bases and J by 3 bases, and 15 bases separated the two germline ends. CDR1 and CDR2 (germline): LGHDT, YNNKEL (reference sequence). The CDR3 sequence is 15 residues long. For the CDR3, the DNA is TGTGCCAGCAGCCCTCCCCGGGGATTCTACTATGGCTACACCTTC. Translation gives CASSPPRGFYYGYTF.

This chain connects TRBV11-3 to TRBJ2-3; D unresolved. CDR3 length: 13 residues. The V and J ends lost 4 bases and 6 bases respectively, with 11 bases between them. CDR1 is SGHNT, CDR2 YENEEA, per germline. CDR3: CASSSGTGDTQYF. CDR3 in DNA: TGTGCCAGCAGCTCCGGTACCGGGGATACGCAGTATTTT.

This clone was observed a single time. The chain recombines TRBV6-2 or TRBV6-3 with TRBJ1-1; 7 bases align to TRBD1. Germline V gene lookup returns CDR1 MNHEY and CDR2 SVGEGT. The CDR3 runs to 15 residues. Trimming cost V 4 bases and J 5 bases; bases outside gene matches: 10. This chain's CDR3 is CASSSTAGGVTEAFF. For the CDR3, the DNA is TGTGCCAGCAGTTCTACCGCAGGGGGTGTGACTGAAGCTTTCTTT.

This chain joins TRBV19 and TRBJ2-5; the D is unclear. The V end was cut by 3 bases, the J end by 7 bases, with 12 bases between. Germline V gene data show CDR1 as LNHDA and CDR2 as SQIVND (reference sequence). The CDR3 has 13 amino acids. The CDR3 reads CASSMSSLGTQYF. CDR3 nucleotides: TGTGCCAGTAGTATGTCCTCCTTGGGGACCCAGTACTTC. Complete variable domain (other parts from reference TRBV19 and TRBJ2-5): DGGITQSPKYLFRKEGQNVTLSCEQNLNHDAMYWYRQDPGQGLRLIYYSQIVNDFQKGDIAEGYSVSREKKESFPLTVTSAQKNPTAFYLCASSMSSLGTQYFGPGTRLLVL.

V and J are TRBV4-3 and TRBJ1-4; D possibly corresponds to TRBD1 (5 bases). CDR1 and CDR2 (germline): LGHNA, YSLEER. The CDR3 has 17 amino acids. With 0 bases removed from V and 7 bases from J, the gap between germline ends came to 18 bases. DNA for the CDR3: TGCGCCAGCAGCCAAGATTTTGGGGGAGGGTTGGGTGAAAAACTGTTTTTT. Translation: CASSQDFGGGLGEKLFF.

The chain carries TRBV11-2 and TRBJ2-7; possibly TRBD1 or TRBD2 for D (6 bases each). V was pared by 1 base and J by 2 bases, with 15 bases between. Germline V lookup: CDR1 SGHAT, CDR2 FQNNGV. This CDR3 spans 16 amino acids. The CDR3 loop is CASSLVGGRLTYEQYF. CDR3 in DNA: TGTGCCAGCAGCTTAGTTGGGGGGCGGTTGACCTACGAGCAGTACTTC.

This chain connects TRBV2 to TRBJ2-2, with D possibly matching TRBD1 (5 bases). The ends were cut back, 6 bases at V and 2 bases at J, with 10 bases in the middle. Germline assignment: CDR1 SNHLY and CDR2 FYNNEI. CDR3 size: 14 residues. CDR3 nucleotide sequence: TGTGCCAGCAGAGGCAGGGATAACACCGGGGAGCTGTTTTTT. The encoded protein is CASRGRDNTGELFF.

The chain couples TRBV5-1 to TRBJ1-6; 9 bases are a match to TRBD1. Looked up from germline, CDR1 is SGHRS and CDR2 is YFSETQ. The V segment lost 2 bases and the J segment 5 bases; nucleotides outside the gene matches: 17. CDR3 length: 20 amino acids. The CDR3 region has the DNA TGCGCCAGCAGCTTAGCCGGGACAGGGAGACGACAAACCCATAATTCACCCCTCCACTTT. The encoded protein is CASSLAGTGRRQTHNSPLHF.